This TCR beta chain was identified in a study of cytomegalovirus exposure and HLA in healthy donors. Study at large: Tens of millions of unique TCRs, all from HLA-typed donors, were included in an early release of the data. Overall study findings and caveats: Accurate predictions that matched the HLA-A and HLA-B alleles of most subjects were reportedly made from TCR beta sequences. There were a few CMV-associated chains whose specificity for CMV antigens was confirmed in vitro. On later analysis, the bulk of CMV-associated TCR beta chains appeared to be HLA-restricted.

Looked up from germline, CDR1 is KGHSH and CDR2 is LQKENI. Trimming pared 3 bases from V and 1 base from J, leaving 15 bases between. There are 16 residues in the CDR3. This clone was observed once. Its antigen is still unknown. The study ran its PCR with 60 Vbeta and 13 Jbeta primers. TCRdb's table, derived via immunoSEQ multiplex PCR, lists solely in-frame clones and lacks some. The sample lists fewer than 200,000 clones, 75% to 90% occurring once. V gene TRBV18 combines with J gene TRBJ1-1; D possibly corresponds to TRBD1 (6 bases). Sequencing was done on a sample of PBMCs. This clonotype was obtained from a woman aged 45 to 65 in good health and CMV-seropositive. CDR3 amino acids: CASSPTGTMGNTEAFF. In DNA, the CDR3 is TGTGCCAGCTCACCTACAGGGACCATGGGGAACACTGAAGCTTTCTTT.